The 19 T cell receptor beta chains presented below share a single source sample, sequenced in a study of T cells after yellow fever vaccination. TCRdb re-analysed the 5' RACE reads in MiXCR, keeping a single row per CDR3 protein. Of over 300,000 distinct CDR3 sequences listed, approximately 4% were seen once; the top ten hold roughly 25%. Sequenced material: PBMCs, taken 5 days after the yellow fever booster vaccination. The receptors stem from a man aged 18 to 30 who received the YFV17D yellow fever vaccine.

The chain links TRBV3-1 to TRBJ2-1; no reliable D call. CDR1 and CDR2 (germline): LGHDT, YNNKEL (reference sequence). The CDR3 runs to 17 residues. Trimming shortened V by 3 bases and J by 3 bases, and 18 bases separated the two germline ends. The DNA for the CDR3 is TGTGCCAGCAGCCATACTGACGCCCGGTCGGTCTACAATGAGCAGTTCTTC. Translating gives CASSHTDARSVYNEQFF.

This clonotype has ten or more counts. DNA of the CDR3: TGTGCCAGCAGTTCAAGACAGCATAACTACGAGCAGTACGTC. It encodes CASSSRQHNYEQYV. The chain combines TRBV28 with TRBJ2-7; perhaps TRBD1 as D (5 bases). This CDR3 has 14 residues. The germline CDR1 and CDR2 sequences are MDHEN and SYDVKM. Trimming took off 4 bases at V and 3 bases at J, with 13 bases between the two ends.

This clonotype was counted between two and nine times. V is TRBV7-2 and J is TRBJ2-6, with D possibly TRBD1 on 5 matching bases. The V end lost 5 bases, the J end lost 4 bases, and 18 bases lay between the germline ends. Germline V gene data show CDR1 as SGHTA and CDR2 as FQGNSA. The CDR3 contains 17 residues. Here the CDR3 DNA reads TGTGCCAGCAGCCTCTGGGGCAGATCCTCCGGGGCCAACGTCCTGACTTTC. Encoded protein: CASSLWGRSSGANVLTF.

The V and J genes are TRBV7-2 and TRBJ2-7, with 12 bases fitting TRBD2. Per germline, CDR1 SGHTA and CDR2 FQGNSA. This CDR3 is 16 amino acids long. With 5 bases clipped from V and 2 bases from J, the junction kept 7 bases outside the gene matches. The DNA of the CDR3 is TGTGCCAGCAGCCCCCAGAGGACTAGCGGGGCCTACGAGCAGTACTTC. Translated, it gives CASSPQRTSGAYEQYF.

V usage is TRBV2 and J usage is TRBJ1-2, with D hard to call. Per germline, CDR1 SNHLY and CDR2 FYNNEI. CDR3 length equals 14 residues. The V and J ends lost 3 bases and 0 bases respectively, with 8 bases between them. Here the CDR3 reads CASSETPANYGYTF. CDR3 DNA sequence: TGTGCCAGCAGTGAGACCCCAGCTAACTATGGCTACACCTTC.

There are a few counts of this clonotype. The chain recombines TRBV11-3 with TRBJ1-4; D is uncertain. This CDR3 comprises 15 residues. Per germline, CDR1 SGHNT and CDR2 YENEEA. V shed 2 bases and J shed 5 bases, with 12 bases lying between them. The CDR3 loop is CASSLRGDNNEKLFF. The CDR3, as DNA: TGTGCCAGCAGCTTAAGAGGAGATAACAATGAAAAACTGTTTTTT.

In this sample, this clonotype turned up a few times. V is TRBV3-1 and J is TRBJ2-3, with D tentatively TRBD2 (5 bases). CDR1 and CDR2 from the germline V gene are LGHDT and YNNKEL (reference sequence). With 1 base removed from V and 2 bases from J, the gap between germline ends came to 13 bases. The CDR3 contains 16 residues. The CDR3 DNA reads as TGTGCCAGCAGCCAAGGAGGCGGGTCTCTCACAGATACGCAGTATTTT. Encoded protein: CASSQGGGSLTDTQYF.

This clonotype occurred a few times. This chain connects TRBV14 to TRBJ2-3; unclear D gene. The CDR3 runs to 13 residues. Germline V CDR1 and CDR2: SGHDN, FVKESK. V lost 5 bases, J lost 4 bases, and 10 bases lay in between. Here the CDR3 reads CASSGFSADTQYF. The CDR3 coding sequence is TGTGCCAGCAGCGGTTTCAGTGCAGATACGCAGTATTTT.

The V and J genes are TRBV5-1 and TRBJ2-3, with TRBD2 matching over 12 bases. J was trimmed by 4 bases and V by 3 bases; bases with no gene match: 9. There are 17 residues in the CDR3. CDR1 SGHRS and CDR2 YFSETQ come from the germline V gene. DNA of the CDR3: TGCGCCAGCAGCTCCGGACTAGCGGGGTACCCCGCAGATACGCAGTATTTT. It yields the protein CASSSGLAGYPADTQYF. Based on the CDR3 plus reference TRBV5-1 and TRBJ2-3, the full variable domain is KAGVTQTPRYLIKTRGQQVTLSCSPISGHRSVSWYQQTPGQGLQFLFEYFSETQRNKGNFPGRFSGRQFSNSRSEMNVSTLELGDSALYLCASSSGLAGYPADTQYFGPGTRLTVL.

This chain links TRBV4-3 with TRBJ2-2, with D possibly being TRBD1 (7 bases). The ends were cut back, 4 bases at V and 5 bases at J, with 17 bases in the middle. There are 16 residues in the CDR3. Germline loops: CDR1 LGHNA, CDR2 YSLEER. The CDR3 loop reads CASSPQAGTETGELFF. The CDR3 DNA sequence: TGCGCCAGCAGCCCCCAGGCGGGGACAGAGACCGGGGAGCTGTTTTTT.

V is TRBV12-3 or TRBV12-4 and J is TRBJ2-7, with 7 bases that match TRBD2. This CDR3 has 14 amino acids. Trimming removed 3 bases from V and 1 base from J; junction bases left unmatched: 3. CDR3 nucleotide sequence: TGTGCCAGCAGTTTGGGGGGGATATCCTACGAGCAGTACGTC. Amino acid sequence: CASSLGGISYEQYV.

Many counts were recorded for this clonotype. CDR3 loop: CASSWRDRNTGELFF. In nucleotides, the CDR3 is TGTGCCAGCAGCTGGAGGGACAGGAACACCGGGGAGCTGTTTTTT. V gene TRBV7-9 combines with J gene TRBJ2-2; TRBD1 might be the D (7 bases). Germline V lookup: CDR1 SEHNR, CDR2 FQNEAQ (reference sequence). V was cut by 4 bases and J by 1 base, with 10 bases left in between. The CDR3 contains 15 residues.

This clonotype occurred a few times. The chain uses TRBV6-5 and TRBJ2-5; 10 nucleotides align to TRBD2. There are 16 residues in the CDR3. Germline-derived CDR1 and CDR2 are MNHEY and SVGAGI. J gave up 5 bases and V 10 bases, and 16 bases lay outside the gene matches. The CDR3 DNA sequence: TGTGCCACCCTGGGGCTAGCGGGGGTCGGGGAGGAGACCCAGTACTTC. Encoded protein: CATLGLAGVGEETQYF.

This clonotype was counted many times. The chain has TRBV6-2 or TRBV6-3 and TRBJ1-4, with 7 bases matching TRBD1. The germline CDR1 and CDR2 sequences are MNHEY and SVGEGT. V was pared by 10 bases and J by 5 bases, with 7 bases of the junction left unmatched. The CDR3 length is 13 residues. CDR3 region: CATSGTENEKLFF. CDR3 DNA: TGTGCCACCTCCGGGACAGAGAATGAAAAACTGTTTTTT.

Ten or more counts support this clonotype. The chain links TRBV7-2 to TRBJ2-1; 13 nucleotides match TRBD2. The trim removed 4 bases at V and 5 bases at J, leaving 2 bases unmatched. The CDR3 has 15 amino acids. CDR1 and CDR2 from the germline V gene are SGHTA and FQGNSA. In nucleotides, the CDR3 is TGTGCCAGCAGCTGGGGACTAGCGGGGAACAATGAGCAGTTCTTC. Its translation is CASSWGLAGNNEQFF.

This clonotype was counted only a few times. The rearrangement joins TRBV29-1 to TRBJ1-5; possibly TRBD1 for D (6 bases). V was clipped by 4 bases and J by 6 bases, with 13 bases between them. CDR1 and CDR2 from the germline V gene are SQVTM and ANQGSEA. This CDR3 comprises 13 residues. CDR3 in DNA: TGCAGCGTTGTTTTGGGGGCGCGTCAGCCCCAGCATTTT. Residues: CSVVLGARQPQHF.

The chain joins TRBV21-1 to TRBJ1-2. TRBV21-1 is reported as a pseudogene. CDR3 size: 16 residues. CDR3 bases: TGTGCCAGCAGCACCTTGGACGGGATTAATAACTATGGCTACACCTTC. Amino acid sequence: CASSTLDGINNYGYTF.

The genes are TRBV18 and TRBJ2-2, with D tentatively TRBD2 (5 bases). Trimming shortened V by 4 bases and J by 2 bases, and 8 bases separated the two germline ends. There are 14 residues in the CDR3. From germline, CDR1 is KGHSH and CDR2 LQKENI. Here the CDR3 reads CASSREGNTGELFF. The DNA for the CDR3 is TGTGCCAGCTCACGCGAGGGTAACACCGGGGAGCTGTTTTTT.

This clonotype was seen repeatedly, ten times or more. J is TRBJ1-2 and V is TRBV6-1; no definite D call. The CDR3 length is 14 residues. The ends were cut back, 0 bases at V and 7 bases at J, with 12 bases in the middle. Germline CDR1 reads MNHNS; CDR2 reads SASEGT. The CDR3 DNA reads TGTGCCAGCAGTGAAGCGCTCGGGGATTCTGGCTACACCTTC. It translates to CASSEALGDSGYTF.